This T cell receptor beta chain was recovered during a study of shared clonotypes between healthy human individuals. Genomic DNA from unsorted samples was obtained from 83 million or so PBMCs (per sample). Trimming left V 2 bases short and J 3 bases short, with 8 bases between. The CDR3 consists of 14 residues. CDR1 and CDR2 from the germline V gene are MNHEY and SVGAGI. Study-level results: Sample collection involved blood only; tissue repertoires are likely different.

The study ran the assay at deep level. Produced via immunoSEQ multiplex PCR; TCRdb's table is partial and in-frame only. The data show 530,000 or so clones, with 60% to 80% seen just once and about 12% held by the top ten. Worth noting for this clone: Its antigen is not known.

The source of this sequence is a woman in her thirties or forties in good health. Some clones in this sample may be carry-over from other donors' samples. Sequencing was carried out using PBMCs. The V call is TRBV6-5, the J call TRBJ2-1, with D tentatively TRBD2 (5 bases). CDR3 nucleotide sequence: TGTGCCAGCAGTTACGACGGGAACTACAATGAGCAGTTCTTC. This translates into CASSYDGNYNEQFF.